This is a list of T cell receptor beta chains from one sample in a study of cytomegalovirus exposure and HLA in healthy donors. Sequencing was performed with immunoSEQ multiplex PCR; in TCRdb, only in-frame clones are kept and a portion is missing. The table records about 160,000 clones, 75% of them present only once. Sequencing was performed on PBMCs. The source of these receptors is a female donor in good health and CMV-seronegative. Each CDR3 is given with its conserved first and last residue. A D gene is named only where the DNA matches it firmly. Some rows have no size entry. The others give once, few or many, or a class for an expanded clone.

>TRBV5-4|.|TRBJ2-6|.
CASTPGVGSLSGANVLTF
TGTGCCAGCACCCCGGGGGTCGGTTCACTCTCTGGGGCCAACGTCCTGACTTTC
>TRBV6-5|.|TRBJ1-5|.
CASSVVSHQPQHF
TGTGCCAGCAGTGTCGTGTCCCATCAGCCCCAGCATTTT
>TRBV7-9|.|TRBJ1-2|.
CASSFGTDYGYTF
TGTGCCAGCAGCTTTGGGACTGACTATGGCTACACCTTC
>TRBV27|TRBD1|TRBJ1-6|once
CASQDRARSPLHF
TGTGCCAGCCAAGACAGGGCCCGATCACCCCTCCACTTT
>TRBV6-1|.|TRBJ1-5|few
CASSEAGGYRQPQHF
TGTGCCAGCAGTGAAGCTGGGGGGTATCGTCAGCCCCAGCATTTT
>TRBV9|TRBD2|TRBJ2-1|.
CASSVGGGRADEQFF
TGTGCCAGCAGCGTAGGCGGGGGGCGCGCGGATGAGCAGTTCTTC
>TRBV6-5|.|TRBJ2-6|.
CASSLDSGANVLTF
TGTGCCAGCAGTTTAGATTCTGGGGCCAACGTCCTGACTTTC
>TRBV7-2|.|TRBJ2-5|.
CASSLPTRKETQYF
TGTGCCAGCAGCCTCCCAACTCGAAAAGAGACCCAGTACTTC
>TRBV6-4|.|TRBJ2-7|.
CASSDLAYEQYF
TGTGCCAGCAGTGACCTCGCGTACGAGCAGTACTTC
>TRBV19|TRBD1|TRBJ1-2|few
CASSIVGQVRYGYTF
TGTGCCAGTAGTATAGTAGGACAGGTTCGTTATGGCTACACCTTC
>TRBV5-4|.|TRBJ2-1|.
CASSLVGVASYNEQFF
TGTGCCAGCAGCTTAGTGGGCGTGGCCTCCTACAATGAGCAGTTCTTC
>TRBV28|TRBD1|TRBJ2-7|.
CASRTGIRYEQYF
TGTGCCAGCCGGACAGGGATTCGCTACGAGCAGTACTTC
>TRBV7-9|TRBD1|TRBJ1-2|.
CASSLAETGWNYGYTF
TGTGCCAGCAGCTTAGCGGAGACAGGGTGGAACTATGGCTACACCTTC
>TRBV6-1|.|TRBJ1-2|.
CASSEARGYSLYGYTF
TGTGCCAGCAGTGAAGCTAGGGGTTACAGTCTCTATGGCTACACCTTC
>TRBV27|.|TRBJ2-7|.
CASSLTLAHEQYF
TGTGCCAGCAGTTTAACACTAGCCCACGAGCAGTACTTC
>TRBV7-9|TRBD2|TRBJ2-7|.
CASSLWSGSRLGGEQYF
TGTGCCAGCAGCTTATGGTCCGGGAGCCGTTTGGGGGGGGAGCAGTACTTC
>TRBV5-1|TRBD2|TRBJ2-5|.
CASSPRTSGRETQYF
TGCGCCAGCAGCCCACGCACTAGCGGGAGAGAGACCCAGTACTTC
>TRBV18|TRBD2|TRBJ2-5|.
CASSDHAPSGVETQYF
TGTGCCAGCTCGGACCACGCCCCTAGCGGGGTGGAGACCCAGTACTTC
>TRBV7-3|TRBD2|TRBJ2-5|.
CASSPHGGGETQYF
TGTGCCAGCAGCCCCCACGGGGGGGGAGAGACCCAGTACTTC
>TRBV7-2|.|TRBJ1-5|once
CASSPRDTYSNQPQHF
TGTGCCAGCAGCCCCAGGGACACGTATAGCAATCAGCCCCAGCATTTT
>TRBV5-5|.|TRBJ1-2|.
CASSLSQGPYGYTF
TGTGCCAGCAGCTTGTCTCAGGGTCCCTATGGCTACACCTTC
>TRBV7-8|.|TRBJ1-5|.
CASSHLRGGRDQPQHF
TGTGCCAGCAGCCACCTCCGGGGGGGGCGGGATCAGCCCCAGCATTTT
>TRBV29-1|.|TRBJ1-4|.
CSVVEDFEKLFF
TGCAGCGTTGTTGAGGATTTCGAAAAACTGTTTTTT
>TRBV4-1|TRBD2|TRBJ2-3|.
CASSQDVLAGNPQYF
TGCGCCAGCAGCCAAGATGTCCTAGCGGGGAACCCCCAGTATTTT
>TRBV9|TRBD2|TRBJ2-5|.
CASSPRREDKETQYF
TGTGCCAGCAGCCCCCGGCGGGAGGACAAAGAGACCCAGTACTTC
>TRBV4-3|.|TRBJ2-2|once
CASSKGDNTGELFF
TGCGCCAGCAGCAAGGGGGACAACACCGGGGAGCTGTTTTTT
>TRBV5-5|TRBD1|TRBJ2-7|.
CASSISGTGGPEQYF
TGTGCCAGCAGCATCTCCGGGACAGGGGGCCCCGAGCAGTACTTC
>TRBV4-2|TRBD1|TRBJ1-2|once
CASSQGQGDGYTF
TGTGCCAGCAGCCAAGGGCAGGGGGATGGCTACACCTTC
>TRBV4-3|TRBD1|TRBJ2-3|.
CASSYRDREPTDTQYF
TGCGCTAGCAGCTACCGGGACAGGGAACCCACAGATACGCAGTATTTT
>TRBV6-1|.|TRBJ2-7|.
CASSELNDWARTYEQYF
TGTGCCAGCAGTGAATTGAATGATTGGGCCAGGACCTACGAGCAGTACTTC
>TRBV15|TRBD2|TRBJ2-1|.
CATSRGLAGVYNEQFF
TGTGCCACCAGCAGAGGGTTGGCGGGGGTATACAATGAGCAGTTCTTC
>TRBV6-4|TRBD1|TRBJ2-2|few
CARKAETGTGGGGELFF
TGTGCCAGGAAAGCAGAAACCGGGACAGGGGGGGGCGGGGAGCTGTTTTTT
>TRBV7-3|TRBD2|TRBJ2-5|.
CASSLTGGAGETQYF
TGTGCCAGCAGCTTAACCGGGGGGGCCGGGGAGACCCAGTACTTC
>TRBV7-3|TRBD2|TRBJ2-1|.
CASGTGGSSYNEQFF
TGTGCCAGCGGAACGGGAGGGAGCTCCTACAATGAGCAGTTCTTC
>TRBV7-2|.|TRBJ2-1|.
CASSSLAGQGGGQFF
TGTGCCAGCAGCTCCCTGGCGGGGCAGGGAGGGGGGCAGTTCTTC
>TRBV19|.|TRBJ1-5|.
CASSISGIGQPQHF
TGTGCCAGTAGTATTTCGGGGATTGGACAGCCCCAGCATTTT
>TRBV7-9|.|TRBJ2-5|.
CASSSEWGEQETQYF
TGTGCCAGCAGCTCAGAGTGGGGGGAACAAGAGACCCAGTACTTC
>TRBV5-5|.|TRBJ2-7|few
CASSWTFRSSYEQYF
TGTGCCAGCAGCTGGACATTTCGGAGCTCCTACGAGCAGTACTTC
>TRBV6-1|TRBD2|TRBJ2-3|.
CASSGRAGGSTDTQYF
TGTGCCAGCAGTGGGCGGGCGGGGGGGAGCACAGATACGCAGTATTTT
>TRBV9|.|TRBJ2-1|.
CASSASDEQFF
TGTGCCAGCAGCGCCTCCGATGAGCAGTTCTTC
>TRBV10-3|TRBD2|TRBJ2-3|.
CATETGTKTSTDTQYF
TGTGCCACCGAAACCGGGACTAAAACTAGCACAGATACGCAGTATTTT
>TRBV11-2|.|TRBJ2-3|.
CASSSTSRDTQYF
TGTGCCAGCAGCTCGACCTCCAGGGATACGCAGTATTTT
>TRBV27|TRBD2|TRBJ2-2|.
CASNVAGGLFGELFF
TGTGCCAGCAATGTAGCGGGAGGGCTTTTTGGGGAGCTGTTTTTT
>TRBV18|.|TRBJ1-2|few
CASSVAVAQGGYTF
TGTGCCAGCTCCGTAGCGGTCGCCCAGGGAGGCTACACCTTC
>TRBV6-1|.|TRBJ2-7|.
CASTPGLAYEQYF
TGTGCCAGCACGCCGGGACTGGCCTACGAGCAGTACTTC
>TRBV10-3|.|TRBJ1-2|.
CAISESSANYGYTF
TGTGCCATCAGTGAGTCGAGTGCTAACTATGGCTACACCTTC
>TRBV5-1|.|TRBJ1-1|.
CASSSKNTEAFF
TGCGCCAGCAGCTCTAAAAACACTGAAGCTTTCTTT
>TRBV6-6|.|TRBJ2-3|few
CASSYGGGDFRDTQYF
TGTGCCAGCAGTTACGGAGGGGGCGATTTTAGAGATACGCAGTATTTT
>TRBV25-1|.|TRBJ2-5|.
CASSEYGVGVGETQYF
TGTGCCAGCAGTGAATACGGGGTGGGAGTCGGGGAGACCCAGTACTTC
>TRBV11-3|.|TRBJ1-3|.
CASSRSGEAGNTIYF
TGTGCCAGCAGCCGGAGCGGGGAGGCCGGAAACACCATATATTTT
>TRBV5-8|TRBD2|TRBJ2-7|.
CASSSRTSGRASYEQYF
TGTGCCAGCAGCTCTAGGACTAGCGGGAGGGCCTCCTACGAGCAGTACTTC
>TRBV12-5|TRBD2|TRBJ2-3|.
CASGLVLGGGTDTQYF
TGTGCTAGTGGTTTGGTACTGGGCGGGGGGACAGATACGCAGTATTTT
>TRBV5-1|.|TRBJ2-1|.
CASSLSGSTPSNEQFF
TGCGCCAGCAGCTTATCCGGGTCCACCCCTTCTAATGAGCAGTTCTTC
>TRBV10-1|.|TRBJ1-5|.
CASGGRSTGGQPQHF
TGCGCCAGCGGTGGGAGGTCAACCGGGGGTCAGCCCCAGCATTTT
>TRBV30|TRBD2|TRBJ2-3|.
CAWSRQRGGPDTQYF
TGTGCCTGGAGTAGACAGCGGGGGGGGCCAGATACGCAGTATTTT
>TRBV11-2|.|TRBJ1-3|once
CASSGGGHRDAGNTIYF
TGTGCCAGCAGCGGGGGGGGGCACAGGGATGCTGGAAACACCATATATTTT
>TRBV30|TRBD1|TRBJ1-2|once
CAWADRGGYGYTF
TGTGCCTGGGCTGACAGGGGAGGCTATGGCTACACCTTC
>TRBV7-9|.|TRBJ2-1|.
CASSLTGSYNEQFF
TGTGCCAGCAGCTTAACGGGGTCTTACAATGAGCAGTTCTTC
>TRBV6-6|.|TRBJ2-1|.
CASSFKTPSSYNEQFF
TGTGCCAGCAGTTTCAAGACTCCCAGCTCCTACAATGAGCAGTTCTTC
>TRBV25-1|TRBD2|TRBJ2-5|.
CASSYMTSSRAETQYF
TGTGCCAGCAGTTATATGACTAGCTCTCGGGCCGAGACCCAGTACTTC